This T cell receptor beta chain was sequenced for a study of T cell changes during pregnancy in multiple sclerosis. In germline, CDR1 is GTSNPN, CDR2 SVGIG (reference sequence). CDR3 length equals 13 residues. V lost 3 bases and J lost 7, with 15 bases in between. Clones were read by immunoSEQ multiplex PCR, and TCRdb kept only the in-frame ones, dropping some. The table lists some 44,000 clones, about 87% of them singletons. The receptor comes from a female donor with multiple sclerosis, enrolled in a pregnancy study. This specimen was CD4+ T cells from peripheral blood mononuclear cells, taken in the second trimester of pregnancy. The V call is TRBV30, the J call TRBJ1-2; D remains ambiguous. The CDR3 region is CAWSDRPEGGYTF. The CDR3 region has the DNA TGTGCCTGGAGCGATAGACCCGAGGGTGGCTACACCTTC.